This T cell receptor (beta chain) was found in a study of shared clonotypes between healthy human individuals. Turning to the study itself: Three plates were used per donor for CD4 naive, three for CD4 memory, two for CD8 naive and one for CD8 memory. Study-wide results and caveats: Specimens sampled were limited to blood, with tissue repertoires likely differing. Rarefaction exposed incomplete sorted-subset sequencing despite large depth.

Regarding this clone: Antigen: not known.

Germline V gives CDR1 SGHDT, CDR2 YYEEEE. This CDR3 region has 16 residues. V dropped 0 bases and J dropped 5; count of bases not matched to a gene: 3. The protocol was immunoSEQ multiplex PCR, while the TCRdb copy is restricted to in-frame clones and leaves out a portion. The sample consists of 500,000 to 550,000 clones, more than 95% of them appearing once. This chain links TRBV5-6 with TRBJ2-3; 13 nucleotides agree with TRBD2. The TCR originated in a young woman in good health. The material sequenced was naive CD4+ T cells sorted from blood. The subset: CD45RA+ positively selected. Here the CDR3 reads CASSLAGLAGQDTQYF. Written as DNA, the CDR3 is TGTGCCAGCAGCTTGGCGGGACTAGCGGGACAAGATACGCAGTATTTT.